This T cell receptor beta chain is from a study of CD8 T cells in Susac syndrome. The germline CDR1 and CDR2 sequences are GTSNPN and SVGIG (reference sequence). The CDR3 spans 14 residues. V was pared by 0 bases and J by 3 bases, with 6 bases between. The authors negatively isolated CD8+ and CD4+ T cells and FACS-enriched TEMRA cells. RNA totalling about 0.45 to 1 ug underwent reverse transcription with random hexamers. TCRdb re-analysed the immunoSEQ multiplex PCR reads in MiXCR, keeping a single row per CDR3 protein. The data hold 160,000 or so distinct CDR3 sequences, with around 94% observed a single time.

This TCR came from a human donor with multiple sclerosis. The sample taken for sequencing was CD4+ T cells from PBMCs. This chain joins TRBV30 and TRBJ2-6; the D is unclear. The CDR3 is CAWSVRSGANVLTF. In nucleotides, the CDR3 is TGTGCCTGGAGTGTAAGGAGTGGGGCCAACGTCCTGACTTTC.